This TCR beta chain came from a study of T cell clusters in autoimmune cytopenias. Multiplex touch-down PCR amplified TRB using TRB-A and TRB-B pools in one tube. TCRdb processed the multiplex PCR reads again and assigns one entry to each CDR3 protein, with no DNA. The sample table includes approximately 3,600 distinct CDR3 sequences. Study observations and caveats: Primary autoimmune cytopenia patients seemingly lacked the physiological T cell clusters found in healthy donors. The T cell clusters were defined only in silico, without experimental functional validation.

TRB was amplified from about 270 ng of peripheral blood genomic DNA per sample. On this clonotype itself: Its specificity is unknown.

Germline loops: CDR1 SGHRS, CDR2 YFSETQ. The CDR3 spans 15 residues. This same sample was also taken into another study, of T cell repertoires in aging, cancer and after chemotherapy. That paper notes: Untreated cancer patients had significantly lower blood TCR diversity than age-matched healthy donors. Loss of evenness, beyond lost richness, contributed to age-related TCR diversity decline in cancer patients.

Material: peripheral blood. The rearrangement joins TRBV5-1 to TRBJ2-7; TCRdb picks TRBD2, but there is no DNA to check that call. This receptor was taken from a human donor in good health. The CDR3 region is CASSARDYLNYEQYF.